This T cell receptor (beta chain) is drawn from a study of human T cells and chemical hapten exposure (dated by TCRdb to about 2021). In the study overall: For sensitization, 2% DPC in acetone was applied to a roughly 2 cm by roughly 2 cm area of upper inner arm skin. Blood was sampled from patients pre-sensitization (week 0) and at 2, 6 and about 24 weeks after DPC sensitization. Patients additionally received weekly therapeutic DPC doses to the scalp throughout the roughly 25-week study period. The study tracked peripheral blood TCR repertoire changes in vivo during primary and secondary sensitization to the hapten diphenylcyclopropenone (DPC) in alopecia patients. Roughly 30 alopecia patients provided blood for TCR sequencing at one to four time points (pre-sensitization, 2, 6 and 24 weeks). The mostly female patient cohort included alopecia areata with under or over 50% scalp involvement, alopecia totalis and alopecia universalis. Patch testing on the upper back used Finn chambers containing 0.01% DPC, with scoring done after 6 days according to International Contact Dermatitis Research Group standards. The libraries were sequenced as a pool, and the TCR yield per sample differed mostly because of small variations in library volumes within the pool.

The paper as a whole reports these results and caveats: Because all patients had alopecia, a presumed autoimmune disease, the immune response of the patients might differ from that of healthy individuals. The number of PT1 expanded TCRs positively correlated with patch test score, significant at thresholds 8, 16 and 32 but not 4. The number of TCRs above 1 in 1000 frequency did not change with DPC sensitization; there was no evidence of global repertoire structure alterations. After repeated subsampling, the strength of the expansion versus patch-test correlation and the threshold at which it became significant changed. Expanded TCRs formed significantly more large CDR3 similarity clusters than pre-sensitization or healthy control sets, consistent with antigen-driven responses.

In regard to this clonotype: Its binding antigen is unknown. Base qualities are missing; no much larger clone stands one base away.

Library preparation used RACE. The sequencer listed for this sample is NextSeq 500. During library preparation, unique molecular identifiers were attached to individual cDNA molecules so that TCRs could be counted in a quantitative, reproducible way. Both TCR alpha and TCR beta chains were sequenced from each blood RNA sample. The published analysis was carried out like this. A median of about 87,000 TCRs per sample was observed, with a range of roughly 23,224 to 750,000. V, J and CDR3 annotation of the TCR reads was performed with the Decombinator software suite. To make PS versus PT1 abundance plots, every sample was subsampled to the same number of TCRs (28,000). Expanded TCRs were defined as absent before sensitization and observed at least eight times at the 2-week time point. The public reads were reprocessed in TCRdb via fastp at Q25 and MiXCR, keeping in-frame beta chains. Rows are unified per CDR3 protein, each entry keeping the most common DNA and genes. None of the V and J calls come from the authors' own analysis; TCRdb made them. The sample includes about 340,000 distinct CDR3 sequences, with roughly 6.9% observed a single time. The top ten clonotypes cover less than 10% of the sample.

The meaning of the sample's time point label: patch test 1, 2 weeks after DPC sensitization. Sample treatment or condition, as interpreted from the label and publication: therapeutic diphenylcyclopropenone sensitization with weekly scalp DPC. Blood at each patch-test visit was drawn before the patch test was applied. Eligible patients were aged 18 to 70, diagnosed with alopecia, deemed suitable for DPC therapy, and excluded if pregnant. Total RNA was extracted from unfractionated whole blood collected in Tempus Blood RNA tubes. Including cysteine and phenylalanine, the CDR3 has 15 amino acids. The DNA shown is the 45-base CDR3, in frame from base 1. V and J are trimmed by 7 bases and 1 base, and the gene matches miss 7 bases of the junction. CDR1 is given as MDHEN and CDR2 as SYDVKM, both from the germline V gene.

The clonotype originates from a woman younger than 35 with alopecia areata. Some clones in this sample may be carry-over from other donors' samples. The sequencing here drew on whole blood, taken in connection with sensitization to the hapten diphenylcyclopropenone (DPC). The chain is encoded by TRBV28 joined to TRBJ1-2; 9 bases in the junction line up with TRBD1. In nucleotides, the sequence is TGTGCCAGCACCCTCCCGGGACAGGGTAACTATGGCTACACCTTC. This encodes CASTLPGQGNYGYTF.